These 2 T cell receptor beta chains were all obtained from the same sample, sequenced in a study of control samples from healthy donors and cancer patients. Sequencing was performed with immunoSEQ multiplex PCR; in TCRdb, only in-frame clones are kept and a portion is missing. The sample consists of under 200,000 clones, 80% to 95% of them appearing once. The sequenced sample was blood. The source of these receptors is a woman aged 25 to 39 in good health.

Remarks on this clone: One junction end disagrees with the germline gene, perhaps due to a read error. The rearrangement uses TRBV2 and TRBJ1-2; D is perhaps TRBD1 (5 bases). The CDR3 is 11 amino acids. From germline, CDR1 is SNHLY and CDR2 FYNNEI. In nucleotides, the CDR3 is TGTGCCAGCAGTGAAGGGTCAGGGAGGGTCTTC. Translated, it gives CASSEGSGRVF. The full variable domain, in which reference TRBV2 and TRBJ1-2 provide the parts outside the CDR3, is EPEVTQTPSHQVTQMGQEVILRCVPISNHLYFYWYRQILGQKVEFLVSFYNNEISEKSEIFDDQFSVERPDGSNFTLKIRSTKLEDSAMYFCASSEGSGRVFGSGTRLTVV.

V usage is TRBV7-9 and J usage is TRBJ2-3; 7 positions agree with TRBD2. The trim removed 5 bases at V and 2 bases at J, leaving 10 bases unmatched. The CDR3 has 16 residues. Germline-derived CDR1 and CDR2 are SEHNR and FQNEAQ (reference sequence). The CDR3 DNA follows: TGTGCCAGCAGCGATAGTTTAGCGGGCCTCACAGATACGCAGTATTTT. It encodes CASSDSLAGLTDTQYF.